These 12 T cell receptor beta chains were all obtained from the same sample, sequenced in a study of blood T cell repertoires in COVID-19. Assay: immunoSEQ multiplex PCR; the TCRdb copy retains only in-frame clones and omits some. This sample has about 300,000 clones, with 86% found just once. Specimen: PBMCs or T cells enriched from blood (not recorded which). The receptors here all came from a man aged 25 to 40 who had recovered from COVID-19.

CDR3 amino acids: CSASTVYEQYF. CDR3 coding DNA: TGCAGTGCTAGCACAGTTTACGAGCAGTACTTC. The genes are TRBV20-1 and TRBJ2-7; D is unclear. V was pared by 3 bases and J by 4 bases, with 7 bases between. Germline values: CDR1 DFQATT, CDR2 SNEGSKA (reference sequence). The CDR3 has 11 residues.

The rearrangement joins TRBV7-2 to TRBJ2-7, with a tentative D call TRBD1 (5 bases). The CDR3 loop spans 15 amino acids. The V gene lost 0 bases and the J gene lost 2 bases, with 11 bases spanning the gap. Germline V gives CDR1 SGHTA, CDR2 FQGNSA. CDR3 region: CASSLAGARTYEQYF. The CDR3 DNA sequence: TGTGCCAGCAGCTTAGCAGGGGCTAGAACCTACGAGCAGTACTTC.

The chain joins TRBV3-1 (or the pseudogene TRBV3-2) to TRBJ2-7; D remains ambiguous. The germline CDR1 and CDR2 sequences are LGHDT and YNNKEL (reference sequence). V lost 1 base and J 6 bases, leaving 7 bases between the germline ends. CDR3 length equals 12 residues. DNA of the CDR3: TGTGCCAGCAGCCAAGGTTACGGCGAGCAGTACTTC. Translating it yields CASSQGYGEQYF.

The J gene is TRBJ2-5, the V gene TRBV4-2, with no clear D. In germline, CDR1 is LGHNA, CDR2 YNFKEQ. V was trimmed by 3 bases and J by 2 bases, leaving 10 bases between them. This CDR3 region has 14 residues. The CDR3 here is CASSQQAEQETQYF. The CDR3 nucleotides are TGTGCCAGCAGCCAGCAGGCAGAACAAGAGACCCAGTACTTC.

CDR3 amino acids: CATSDPREGYNEQFF. The CDR3 DNA follows: TGTGCCACCAGTGATCCCCGGGAGGGATACAATGAGCAGTTCTTC. The rearrangement uses TRBV24-1 and TRBJ2-1; 8 bases are shared with TRBD2. The germline V gene has CDR1 KGHDR and CDR2 SFDVKD. The junction had 4 bases not matched to a gene; V was cut back by 3 bases and J by 4 bases. This CDR3 spans 15 amino acids.

This chain uses TRBV6-5 with TRBJ1-5; D is perhaps TRBD1 (6 bases). This CDR3 region has 15 residues. CDR1 and CDR2 (germline): MNHEY, SVGAGI. V was clipped by 5 bases and J by 5 bases, with 16 bases between them. For the CDR3, the DNA is TGTGCCAGCAGTATATTTGGGCAGGGGTATCAGCCCCAGCATTTT. It codes for CASSIFGQGYQPQHF.

CDR3 in DNA: TGTGCCAGCAGCCAAGAGAGTATAGCGGGCGATGAGCAGTTCTTC. This gives the protein CASSQESIAGDEQFF. This sequence joins TRBV14 and TRBJ2-1; 7 bases map to TRBD2. The CDR3 has 15 residues. Trimming at V came to 0 bases and at J to 8 bases, leaving 7 bases not matched to a gene. Per the germline V gene, CDR1 is SGHDN and CDR2 is FVKESK.

This rearrangement joins TRBV24-1 to TRBJ2-1; the match to TRBD1 covers 11 bases. V lost 4 bases, J lost 5 bases, and 6 bases stayed unmatched. Germline V gives CDR1 KGHDR, CDR2 SFDVKD. This CDR3 comprises 16 residues. CDR3 region: CATSERGQGADNEQFF. The CDR3 DNA reads TGTGCCACCAGTGAACGAGGACAGGGGGCGGACAATGAGCAGTTCTTC.

V gene TRBV10-3 combines with J gene TRBJ1-5, with TRBD1 as a possible D gene (6 bases). Germline loops: CDR1 ENHRY, CDR2 SYGVKD. V gave up 3 bases and J gave up 3 bases, with 15 bases separating them. The CDR3 length is 16 residues. The CDR3 here is CAISDYRAEINQPQHF. For the CDR3, the DNA is TGTGCCATCAGTGACTACAGGGCAGAAATCAATCAGCCCCAGCATTTT.

This chain uses TRBV3-1 (or the pseudogene TRBV3-2) with TRBJ2-7, with 9 positions matching TRBD2. This CDR3 contains 16 residues. V was clipped by 0 bases and J by 6 bases; unmatched bases: 9. Per germline, CDR1 LGHDT and CDR2 YNNKEL (reference sequence). In DNA, the CDR3 is TGTGCCAGCAGCCAAGAGCCGGGCGGGAGGGCCAGCGAGCAGTACTTC. It is translated as CASSQEPGGRASEQYF.

The CDR3 DNA reads TGTGCCAGCAGCATCCTTAGACAGGGGCCCTCTAGCACAGATACGCAGTATTTT. This sequence encodes CASSILRQGPSSTDTQYF. The rearrangement joins TRBV21-1 to TRBJ2-3; the D call TRBD1 from the table was never checked on the DNA. TRBV21-1 is a pseudogene segment. The CDR3 loop spans 18 amino acids.

This sequence joins TRBV7-9 and TRBJ1-1; 8 positions agree with TRBD1. Per germline, CDR1 SEHNR and CDR2 FQNEAQ (reference sequence). This CDR3 spans 14 amino acids. Germline trimming cut 5 bases from V and 3 bases from J; bases unmatched to any gene: 5. Here the CDR3 reads CASSRQGWYTEAFF. The DNA of the CDR3 is TGTGCCAGCAGCCGACAGGGGTGGTACACTGAAGCTTTCTTT. Filled out from reference TRBV7-9 and TRBJ1-1, the complete variable domain reads DTGVSQNPRHKITKRGQNVTFRCDPISEHNRLYWYRQTLGQGPEFLTYFQNEAQLEKSRLLSDRFSAERPKGSFSTLEIQRTEQGDSAMYLCASSRQGWYTEAFFGQGTRLTVV.